The clone carrying this T cell receptor beta chain has only one observation. The study profiled TCR beta VDJ and CDR3 using genomic DNA as template. MiXCR was run by TCRdb on the reads, yielding one entry per CDR3 protein. Among around 200,000 distinct CDR3 sequences listed, around 50% were seen once. The entry originates in a study of CD8+CD57+ T cells in acquired aplastic anemia. Turning to the study itself: Sorted CD4+ and CD8+ cells gave an average of roughly 3.2 ug of DNA.

Sequenced patients had shown CD8+CD57+ cell expansion by flow cytometry. Sequencing was performed on sorted CD4+, CD8+, or CD8+CD57+ T cells (not recorded which) from PBMCs. The receptor comes from a human donor with aplastic anemia.

The CDR3 DNA sequence: TGTGCCACCAGTGAAGGGGGAAATGAAAAACTGTTTTTT. Encoded protein: CATSEGGNEKLFF. The chain links TRBV24-1 to TRBJ1-4; a weak D match, TRBD1 (6 bases). V was shortened by 4 bases and J by 5 bases, with 7 bases between the two germline ends. This CDR3 has 13 residues. Germline lookup yields CDR1 KGHDR and CDR2 SFDVKD.